These 10 T cell receptor beta chains originate from one sample sequenced in a study of blood T cell repertoires in COVID-19. Using immunoSEQ multiplex PCR, the repertoire was profiled, and TCRdb retains in-frame clones only, with some absent. Of roughly 150,000 clones listed, approximately 90% are singletons. The material sequenced was peripheral blood. These receptors all come from a human donor in a cohort sampled during active COVID-19.

The chain uses TRBV3-1 (or the pseudogene TRBV3-2) and TRBJ1-1; D is undetermined. V lost 1 base to trimming and J lost 1 base, with 7 bases between them. The CDR3 consists of 14 residues. Germline CDR1 LGHDT, CDR2 YNNKEL (reference sequence). DNA for the CDR3: TGTGCCAGCAGCCAAGCCCCCAGGAACACTGAAGCTTTCTTT. As protein: CASSQAPRNTEAFF.

The CDR3: CASSLGTARGNTIYF. The DNA of the CDR3 is TGCGCCAGCAGCTTGGGGACAGCTAGAGGAAACACCATATATTTT. The rearrangement joins TRBV5-1 to TRBJ1-3; TRBD1 is a possible D gene (6 bases). Germline V CDR1 and CDR2: SGHRS, YFSETQ. The V end lost 0 bases, the J end lost 4 bases, and 11 bases lay between the germline ends. The CDR3 length is 15 residues.

V usage is TRBV7-9 and J usage is TRBJ2-2; 8 bases fit TRBD1. The J segment lost 6 bases and the V segment lost 1 base, leaving 13 bases of the junction unmatched. CDR1 is SEHNR and CDR2 is FQNEAQ in the germline V gene (reference sequence). The CDR3 has 18 residues. The CDR3 coding sequence is TGTGCCAGCAGCTTAGAATTCTTACTTCGGACAGGGCCCGGGGAGCTGTTTTTT. Its protein product is CASSLEFLLRTGPGELFF.

This chain connects TRBV23-1 to TRBJ2-5; 11 bases line up with TRBD1. TRBV23-1 is marked as an open reading frame, function uncertain. The CDR3 consists of 16 residues. V was pared by 3 bases and J by 5 bases, with 8 bases of the junction left unmatched. The CDR3 loop reads CASSHPGQGAFETQYF. The CDR3 bases are TGCGCCAGCAGTCATCCCGGACAGGGGGCTTTCGAGACCCAGTACTTC.

This rearrangement joins TRBV14 to TRBJ1-5; D remains ambiguous. Deletions cut 1 base from V and 4 bases from J, with 5 bases between. This CDR3 has 13 amino acids. Germline V gene data show CDR1 as SGHDN and CDR2 as FVKESK. The DNA of the CDR3 is TGTGCCAGCAGCCAAGGTCCTAATCAGCCCCAGCATTTT. Protein product: CASSQGPNQPQHF. Supplemented by reference TRBV14 and TRBJ1-5, the full variable domain reads EAGVTQFPSHSVIEKGQTVTLRCDPISGHDNLYWYRRVMGKEIKFLLHFVKESKQDESGMPNNRFLAERTGGTYSTLKVQPAELEDSGVYFCASSQGPNQPQHFGDGTRLSIL.

The chain employs TRBV5-5 and TRBJ2-3, with 10 bases lining up with TRBD1. Trimming took 0 bases from V and 4 from J; bases not matched to a gene: 2. Germline CDR1 SGHKS, CDR2 YYEKEE (reference sequence). The CDR3 is 15 amino acids. The CDR3 sequence: CASSLVTGGSDTQYF. The CDR3 DNA sequence: TGTGCCAGCAGCTTGGTGACAGGGGGCTCAGATACGCAGTATTTT.

This clone has a single count. The CDR3 protein is CACQPPPGIIYF. DNA for the CDR3: TGTGCCTGCCAACCCCCTCCGGGGATCATATATTTT. This chain connects TRBV30 to TRBJ1-3; no clear D. Trimming shortened V by 6 bases and J by 12 bases, and 18 bases separated the two germline ends. CDR1 GTSNPN and CDR2 SVGIG come from the germline V gene (reference sequence). This CDR3 region has 12 residues.

This chain joins TRBV15 and TRBJ1-1; 7 nucleotides align to TRBD1. Germline V gives CDR1 LNHNV, CDR2 YYDKDF (reference sequence). The CDR3 totals 14 residues. Trimming at V came to 5 bases and at J to 2 bases, leaving 5 bases not matched to a gene. The CDR3 reads CATSQGGINTEAFF. The CDR3 DNA follows: TGTGCCACCAGCCAGGGGGGCATTAACACTGAAGCTTTCTTT.

The chain couples TRBV18 to TRBJ2-2; D remains unclear. Germline V CDR1 and CDR2: KGHSH, LQKENI. V lost 1 base, J lost 5 bases, and 14 bases lay in between. CDR3 length: 16 residues. CDR3 DNA: TGTGCCAGCTCACCACTGGGCGTCGGTGCTACCGGGGAGCTGTTTTTT. The encoded protein is CASSPLGVGATGELFF.

V usage is TRBV4-1 and J usage is TRBJ1-5, with D possibly being TRBD1 (6 bases). The CDR3 loop spans 15 amino acids. Trimming removed 1 base from V and 4 bases from J, with 11 bases in between. The germline gives CDR1 MGHRA, CDR2 YSYEKL. The CDR3 DNA follows: TGCGCCAGCAGCCAAGGACAGGTCGTTAATCAGCCCCAGCATTTT. This translates into CASSQGQVVNQPQHF.